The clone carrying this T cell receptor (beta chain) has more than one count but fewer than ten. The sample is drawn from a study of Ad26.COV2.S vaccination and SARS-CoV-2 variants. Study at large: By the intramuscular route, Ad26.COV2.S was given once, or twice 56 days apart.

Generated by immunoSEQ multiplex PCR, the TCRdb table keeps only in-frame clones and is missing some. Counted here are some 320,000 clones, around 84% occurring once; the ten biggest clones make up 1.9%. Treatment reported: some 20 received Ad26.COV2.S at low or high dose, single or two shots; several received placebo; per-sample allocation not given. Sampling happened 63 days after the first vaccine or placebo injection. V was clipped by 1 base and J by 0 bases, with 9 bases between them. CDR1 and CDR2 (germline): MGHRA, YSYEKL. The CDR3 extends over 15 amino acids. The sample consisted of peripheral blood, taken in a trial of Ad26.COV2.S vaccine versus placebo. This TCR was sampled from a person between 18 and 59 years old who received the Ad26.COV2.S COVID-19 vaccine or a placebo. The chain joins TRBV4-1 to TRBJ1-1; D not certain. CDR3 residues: CASSQGGVLNTEAFF. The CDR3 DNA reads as TGCGCCAGCAGCCAAGGCGGGGTCCTGAACACTGAAGCTTTCTTT.